This T cell receptor beta chain was identified in a study of beta chain features in type 1 diabetes (dated by TCRdb to the late 2010s). With regard to the full study: Patients and healthy donors did not differ in mean age, gender distribution, total cell number or subset yield. Whereas all 30 or so donors provided naive and central memory subsets, regulatory and stem cell-like memory subsets were isolated from just 8 patients and roughly eight healthy donors. A total of some 100,000,000 sorted cells were examined across all samples, and a strong correlation was observed between cell number per subset and RNA yield. In the study, TCRB repertoires of sorted circulating CD4+ T cell subsets from recently diagnosed type 1 diabetes patients were compared with those of matched healthy donors. Broader findings and caveats from the paper: Shorter templates might have been favored by PCR, but patient and control samples were amplified and corrected together, so both groups would have been affected equally by any skew. Type 1 diabetes patients showed a moderate but significant shortening of TCRB CDR3 length in all four CD4+ subsets. The naive, central memory and regulatory TCRB repertoires appeared to resemble one another more closely among patients than among healthy donors. Patients with type 1 diabetes made fewer insertions and deleted more nucleotides at VDJ recombination sites, implying thymic rearrangement abnormalities. Because small numbers of individuals were included in the HLA sub-analyses, any influence of HLA type on TCRB rearrangement was left unresolved. Because cDNA rather than genomic DNA was sequenced, highly expressing activated cells could have been over-represented, although no difference in activation and CD3 levels was found between groups.

From the germline V gene (reference sequence), CDR1 is LNHDA and CDR2 is SQIVND. V is clipped by 8 bases and J by 3 bases, and the sequence between their germline boundaries is 23 bases long. The CDR3 runs 17 amino acids, cysteine and phenylalanine included. Here the CDR3 DNA is all that survives: 51 bases in frame from base 1. Each donor gave one peripheral blood draw, averaging approximately 110 mL, which was collected into heparinised tubes. Using a panel that included CD45RO, CCR7, CD25, CD127, CD95 and CD27, naive, central memory, regulatory and stem cell-like memory CD4+ T cells were sorted on a BD FACSAria II. All sorted populations exceeded 95% purity. PBMCs were isolated right away by Lymphoprep density gradient centrifugation and were stained directly, without culture. So that batch effects would be minimized, each experiment stained and sorted samples in pairs, pairing one healthy donor with one patient.

The High Capacity cDNA Reverse Transcription Kit was used to reverse transcribe all of the isolated RNA, meaning that expressed TCRB transcripts were what got sequenced. Deep immunoSEQ sequencing was performed on naive, central memory and regulatory T cell samples, with an average of roughly 3.5 million total reads per sample. Sorted cells were lysed in RLT buffer and RNA was extracted with DNase-treated RNeasy Micro or Mini kits, depending on cell number. Each cell subset was processed on its own to prevent cross-contamination, while patient and healthy donor samples were processed together. The immunoSEQ multiplex PCR was used to amplify TCRB sequences from cDNA, generating 87-bp fragments that spanned the CDR3 region. Sequencing of the amplicons was performed on the Illumina HiSeq platform. In the source study's methods: Synthetic template baselines were used to correct PCR bias computationally, reads within Hamming distance 2 were collapsed, and singletons that could not be merged were discarded. Reads were aligned to IMGT to assign V, D and J genes, CDR3 length, and insertions or deletions at six rearrangement sites. Within each subset, clonotype counts were normalized to sorted cell number, and only after that were true diversity and Gini coefficients computed with the tcR R package. The overlap coefficient, calculated on TCRB nucleotide sequences, was used to quantify repertoire sharing. In its TCRdb copy, this immuneACCESS table keeps in-frame sequences only and misses some clones. Where compared with another copy, unresolved V genes explain less than half of these, and the others have no known cause. V and J calls and clone size follow that table, whereas D and trimming were derived from the DNA. The sample includes almost 350,000 clones, with approximately 8.2% observed a single time. The ten largest clones represent approximately 0.44% of the sample.

This clone was recorded at least ten times. Its antigen is still unknown. Base qualities are missing; no much larger clone stands one base away. This TCR derives from a woman aged 18-29 years in good health. The chain couples TRBV19 to TRBJ1-3; TRBD1 is a possible D gene, resting on 6 matching bases. The sample comprised central memory CD4+ T cells from blood. The sequence in DNA is TGTGCCAGTGGCTCCGGGACAACCGAGCAGCTTGGAAACACCATATATTTT. Its product reads: CASGSGTTEQLGNTIYF.